Described below is a single TCR beta chain sequence and its context. Assay used: immunoSEQ multiplex PCR; TCRdb lists only in-frame clones, some missing. The data show over 250,000 clones, approximately 86% seen once. This entry belongs to a study of blood T cell repertoires in COVID-19. About the research overall: The origin of the acute and convalescent COVID-19 samples was the United States, Italy and Spain. T cells, B-cell-depleted T cells, or PBMCs provided the cDNA or gDNA that served as material.

The CDR3 has 14 residues. The germline gives CDR1 LGHDT, CDR2 YNNKEL (reference sequence). The ends were cut back, 1 base at V and 5 bases at J, with 6 bases in the middle. The sequenced material came from PBMCs or T cells enriched from blood (not recorded which). The V and J genes are TRBV3-1 (or the pseudogene TRBV3-2) and TRBJ1-6; TRBD1 might be the D (6 bases). The clonotype was recovered from a woman in her late teens or twenties who had recovered from COVID-19. The CDR3 is CASSQGTDNSPLHF. The CDR3 nucleotides read TGTGCCAGCAGCCAAGGGACAGATAATTCACCCCTCCACTTT.